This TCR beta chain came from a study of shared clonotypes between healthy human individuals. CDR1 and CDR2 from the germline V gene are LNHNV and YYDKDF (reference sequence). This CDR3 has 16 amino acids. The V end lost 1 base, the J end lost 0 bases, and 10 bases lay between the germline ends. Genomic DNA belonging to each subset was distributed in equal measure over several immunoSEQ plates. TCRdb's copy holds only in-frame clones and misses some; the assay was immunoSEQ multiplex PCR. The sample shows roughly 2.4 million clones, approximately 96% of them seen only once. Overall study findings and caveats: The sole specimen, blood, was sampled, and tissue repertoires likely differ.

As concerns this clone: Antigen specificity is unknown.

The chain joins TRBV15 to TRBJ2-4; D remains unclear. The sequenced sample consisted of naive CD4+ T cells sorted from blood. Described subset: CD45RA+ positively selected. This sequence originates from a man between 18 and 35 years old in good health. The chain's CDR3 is CATSRVVILAKNIQYF. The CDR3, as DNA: TGTGCCACCAGCAGAGTTGTAATTTTAGCCAAAAACATTCAGTACTTC.